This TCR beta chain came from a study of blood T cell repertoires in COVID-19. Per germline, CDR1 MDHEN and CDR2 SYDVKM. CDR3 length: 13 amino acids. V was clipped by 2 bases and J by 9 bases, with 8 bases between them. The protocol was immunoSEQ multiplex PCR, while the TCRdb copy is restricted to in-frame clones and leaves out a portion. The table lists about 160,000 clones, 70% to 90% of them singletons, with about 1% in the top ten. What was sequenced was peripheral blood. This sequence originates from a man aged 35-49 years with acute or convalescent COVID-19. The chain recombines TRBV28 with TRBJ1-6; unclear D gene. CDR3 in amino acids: CASSLVEGSPLHF. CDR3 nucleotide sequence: TGTGCCAGCAGTTTAGTCGAGGGTTCACCCCTCCACTTT. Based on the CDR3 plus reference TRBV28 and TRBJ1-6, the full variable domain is DVKVTQSSRYLVKRTGEKVFLECVQDMDHENMFWYRQDPGLGLRLIYFSYDVKMKEKGDIPEGYSVSREKKERFSLILESASTNQTSMYLCASSLVEGSPLHFGNGTRLTVT.